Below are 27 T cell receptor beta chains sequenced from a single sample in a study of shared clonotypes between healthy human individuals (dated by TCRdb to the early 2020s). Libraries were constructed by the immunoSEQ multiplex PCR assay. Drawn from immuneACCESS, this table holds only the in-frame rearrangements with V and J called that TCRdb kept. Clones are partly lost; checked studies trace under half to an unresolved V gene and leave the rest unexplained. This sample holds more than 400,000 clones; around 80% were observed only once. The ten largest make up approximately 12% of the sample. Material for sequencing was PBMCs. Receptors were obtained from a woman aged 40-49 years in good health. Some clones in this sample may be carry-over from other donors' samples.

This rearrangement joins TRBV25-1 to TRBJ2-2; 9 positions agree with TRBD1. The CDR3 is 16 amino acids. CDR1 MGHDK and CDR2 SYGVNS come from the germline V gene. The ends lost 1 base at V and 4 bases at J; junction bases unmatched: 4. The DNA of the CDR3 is TGTGCCAGCAGTGAATGGACAGGGGAACTCACCGGGGAGCTGTTTTTT. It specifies CASSEWTGELTGELFF.

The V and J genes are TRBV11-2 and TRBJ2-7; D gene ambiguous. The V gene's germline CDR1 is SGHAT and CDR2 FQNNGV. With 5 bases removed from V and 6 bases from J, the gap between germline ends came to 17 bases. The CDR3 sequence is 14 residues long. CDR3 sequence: CASSILRTLSEQYF. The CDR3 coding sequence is TGTGCCAGCAGCATCCTCAGGACGCTATCCGAGCAGTACTTC.

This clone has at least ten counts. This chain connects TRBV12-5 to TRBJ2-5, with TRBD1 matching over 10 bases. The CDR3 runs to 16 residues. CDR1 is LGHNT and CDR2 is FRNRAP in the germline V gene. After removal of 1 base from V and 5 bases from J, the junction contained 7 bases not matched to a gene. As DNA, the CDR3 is TGTGCTAGTGGTTTGGGGTTGACAGGGGGCACGGAGACCCAGTACTTC. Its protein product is CASGLGLTGGTETQYF.

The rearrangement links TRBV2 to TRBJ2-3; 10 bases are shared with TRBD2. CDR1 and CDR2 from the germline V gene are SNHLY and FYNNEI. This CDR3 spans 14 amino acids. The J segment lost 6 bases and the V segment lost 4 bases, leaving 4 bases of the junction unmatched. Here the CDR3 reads CASSGTSGVDTQYF. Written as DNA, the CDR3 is TGTGCCAGCAGTGGGACTAGCGGAGTGGATACGCAGTATTTT. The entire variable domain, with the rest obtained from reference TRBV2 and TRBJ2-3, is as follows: EPEVTQTPSHQVTQMGQEVILRCVPISNHLYFYWYRQILGQKVEFLVSFYNNEISEKSEIFDDQFSVERPDGSNFTLKIRSTKLEDSAMYFCASSGTSGVDTQYFGPGTRLTVL.

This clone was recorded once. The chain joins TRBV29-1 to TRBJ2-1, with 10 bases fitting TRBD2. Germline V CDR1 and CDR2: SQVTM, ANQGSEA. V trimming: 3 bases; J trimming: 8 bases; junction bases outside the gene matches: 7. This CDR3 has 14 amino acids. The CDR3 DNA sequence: TGCAGCGTTGACTCGCTAGCGGGAGCCTATGAGCAGTTCTTC. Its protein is CSVDSLAGAYEQFF.

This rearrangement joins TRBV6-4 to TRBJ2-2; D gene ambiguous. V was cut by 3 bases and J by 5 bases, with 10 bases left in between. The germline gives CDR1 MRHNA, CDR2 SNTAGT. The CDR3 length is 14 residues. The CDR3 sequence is CASSEAYMTGELFF. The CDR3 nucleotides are TGTGCCAGCAGTGAAGCCTACATGACCGGGGAGCTGTTTTTT.

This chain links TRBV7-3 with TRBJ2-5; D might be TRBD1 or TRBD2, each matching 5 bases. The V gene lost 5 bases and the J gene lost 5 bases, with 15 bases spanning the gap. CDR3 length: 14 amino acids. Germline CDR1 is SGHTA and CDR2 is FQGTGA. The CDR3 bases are TGTGCCAGCAGCCCGGGACCGGGCATCGAGACCCAGTACTTC. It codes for CASSPGPGIETQYF.

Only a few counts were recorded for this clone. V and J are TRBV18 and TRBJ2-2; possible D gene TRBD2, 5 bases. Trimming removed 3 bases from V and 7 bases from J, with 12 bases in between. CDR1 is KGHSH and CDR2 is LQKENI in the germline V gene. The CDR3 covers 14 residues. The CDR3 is CASSPQAEGGELFF. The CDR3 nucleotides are TGTGCCAGCTCACCCCAGGCAGAGGGCGGGGAGCTGTTTTTT.

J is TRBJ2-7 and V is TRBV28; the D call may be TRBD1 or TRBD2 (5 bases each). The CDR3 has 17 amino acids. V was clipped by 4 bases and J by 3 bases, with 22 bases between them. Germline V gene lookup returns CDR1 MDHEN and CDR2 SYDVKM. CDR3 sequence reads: CASSSWDLLIAGYEQYF. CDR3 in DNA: TGTGCCAGCAGTTCCTGGGACCTACTAATAGCCGGCTACGAGCAGTACTTC.

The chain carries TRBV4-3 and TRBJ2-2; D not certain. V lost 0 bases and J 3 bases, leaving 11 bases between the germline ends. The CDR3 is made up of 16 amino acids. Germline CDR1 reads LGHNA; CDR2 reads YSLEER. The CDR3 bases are TGCGCCAGCAGCCAAGAAGCCCAGTTTGACACCGGGGAGCTGTTTTTT. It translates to CASSQEAQFDTGELFF.

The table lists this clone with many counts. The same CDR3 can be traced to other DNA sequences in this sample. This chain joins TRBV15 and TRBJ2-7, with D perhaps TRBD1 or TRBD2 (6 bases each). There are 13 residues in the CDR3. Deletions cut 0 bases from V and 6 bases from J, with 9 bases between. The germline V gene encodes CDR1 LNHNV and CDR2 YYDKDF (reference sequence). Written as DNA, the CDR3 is TGTGCCACCAGCAGAGATCGGGGGCGCGAGCAGTACTTC. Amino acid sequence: CATSRDRGREQYF.

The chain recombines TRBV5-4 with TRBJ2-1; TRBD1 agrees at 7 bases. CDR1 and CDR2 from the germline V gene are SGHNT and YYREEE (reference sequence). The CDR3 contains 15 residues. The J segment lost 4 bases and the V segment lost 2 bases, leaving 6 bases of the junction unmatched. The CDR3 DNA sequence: TGTGCCAGCAGCTTAGCCGGGACAGTATACAATGAGCAGTTCTTC. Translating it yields CASSLAGTVYNEQFF.

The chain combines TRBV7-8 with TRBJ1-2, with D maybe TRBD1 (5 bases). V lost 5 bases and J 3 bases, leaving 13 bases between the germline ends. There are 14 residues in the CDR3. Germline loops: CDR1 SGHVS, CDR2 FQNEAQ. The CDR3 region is CASSPGTGHYGYTF. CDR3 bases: TGTGCCAGCAGCCCCGGGACCGGGCACTATGGCTACACCTTC.

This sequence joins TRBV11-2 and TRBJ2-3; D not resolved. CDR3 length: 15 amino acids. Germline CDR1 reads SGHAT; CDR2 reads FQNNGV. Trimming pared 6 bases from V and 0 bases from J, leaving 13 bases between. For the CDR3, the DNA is TGTGCCAGCAGTATTCTTGCGGCTAGCACAGATACGCAGTATTTT. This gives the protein CASSILAASTDTQYF. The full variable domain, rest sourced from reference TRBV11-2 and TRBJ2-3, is EAGVAQSPRYKIIEKRQSVAFWCNPISGHATLYWYQQILGQGPKLLIQFQNNGVVDDSQLPKDRFSAERLKGVDSTLKIQPAKLEDSAVYLCASSILAASTDTQYFGPGTRLTVL.

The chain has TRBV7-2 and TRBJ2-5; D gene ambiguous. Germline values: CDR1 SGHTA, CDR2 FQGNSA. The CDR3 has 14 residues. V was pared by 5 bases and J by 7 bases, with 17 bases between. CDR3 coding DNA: TGTGCCAGCAGCCCCCCCGTCCCCTCGGGGACCCAGTACTTC. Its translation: CASSPPVPSGTQYF.

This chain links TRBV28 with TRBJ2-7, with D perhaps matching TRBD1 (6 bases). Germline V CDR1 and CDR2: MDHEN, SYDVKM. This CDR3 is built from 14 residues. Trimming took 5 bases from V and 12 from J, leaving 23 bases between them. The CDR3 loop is CASSPDPDSGRSYF. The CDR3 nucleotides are TGTGCCAGCAGTCCCGACCCGGACAGCGGTCGTTCGTACTTC. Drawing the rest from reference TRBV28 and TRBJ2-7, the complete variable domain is DVKVTQSSRYLVKRTGEKVFLECVQDMDHENMFWYRQDPGLGLRLIYFSYDVKMKEKGDIPEGYSVSREKKERFSLILESASTNQTSMYLCASSPDPDSGRSYFGPGTRLTVT.

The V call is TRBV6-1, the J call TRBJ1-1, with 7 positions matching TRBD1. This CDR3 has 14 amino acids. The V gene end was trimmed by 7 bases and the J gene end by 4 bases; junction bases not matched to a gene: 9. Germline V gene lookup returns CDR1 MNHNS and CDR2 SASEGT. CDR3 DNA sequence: TGTGCCAGCAAGCGACAGGGAGGAACCACTGAAGCTTTCTTT. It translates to CASKRQGGTTEAFF.

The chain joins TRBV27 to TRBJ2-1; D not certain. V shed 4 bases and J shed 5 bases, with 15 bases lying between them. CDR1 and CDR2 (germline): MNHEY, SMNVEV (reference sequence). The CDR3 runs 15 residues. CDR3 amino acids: CASSSLGSLNNEQFF. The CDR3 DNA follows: TGTGCCAGCAGTTCCCTGGGCAGCCTTAACAATGAGCAGTTCTTC.

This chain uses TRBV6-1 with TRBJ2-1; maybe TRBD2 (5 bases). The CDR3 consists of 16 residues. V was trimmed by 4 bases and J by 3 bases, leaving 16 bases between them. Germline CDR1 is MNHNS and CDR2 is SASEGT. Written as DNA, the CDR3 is TGTGCCAGCAGTGCGGGATCCCGTTGGGGCTACAATGAGCAGTTCTTC. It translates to CASSAGSRWGYNEQFF.

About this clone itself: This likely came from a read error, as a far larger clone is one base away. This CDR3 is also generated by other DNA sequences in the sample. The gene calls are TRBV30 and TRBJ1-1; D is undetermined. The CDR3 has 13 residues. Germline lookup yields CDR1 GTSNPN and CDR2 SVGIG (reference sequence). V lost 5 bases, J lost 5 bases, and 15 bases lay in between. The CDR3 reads CAWDRNENTEAFF. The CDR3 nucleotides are TGTGCCTGGGACCGTAATGAGAATACTGAAGCTTTCTTT.

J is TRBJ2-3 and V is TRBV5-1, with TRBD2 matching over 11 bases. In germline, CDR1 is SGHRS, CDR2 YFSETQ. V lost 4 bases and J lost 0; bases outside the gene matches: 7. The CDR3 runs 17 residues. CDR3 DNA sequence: TGCGCCAGCAGCCGGGGACTAGCGGAGACTAGCACAGATACGCAGTATTTT. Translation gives CASSRGLAETSTDTQYF.

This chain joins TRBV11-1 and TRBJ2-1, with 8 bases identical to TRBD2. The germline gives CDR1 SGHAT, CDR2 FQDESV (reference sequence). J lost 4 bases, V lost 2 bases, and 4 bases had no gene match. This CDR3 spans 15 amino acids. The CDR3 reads CASSLLTGGYNEQFF. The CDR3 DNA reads TGTGCCAGCAGCTTACTTACGGGAGGGTACAATGAGCAGTTCTTC.

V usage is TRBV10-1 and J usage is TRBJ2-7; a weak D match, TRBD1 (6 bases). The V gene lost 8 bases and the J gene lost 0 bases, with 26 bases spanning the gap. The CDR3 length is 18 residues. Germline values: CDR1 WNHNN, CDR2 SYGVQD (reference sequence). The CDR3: CASPKGVIWLKSSYEQYF. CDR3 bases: TGCGCCAGCCCTAAGGGGGTTATTTGGCTGAAAAGCTCCTACGAGCAGTACTTC.

The CDR3 loop is CASSLARQPSEQYF. CDR3 coding DNA: TGTGCCAGCAGCTTAGCGCGACAGCCCAGCGAGCAGTACTTC. The chain couples TRBV7-8 to TRBJ2-7; a weak D match, TRBD1 (5 bases). V was cut by 0 bases and J by 6 bases, with 12 bases left in between. CDR1 is SGHVS, CDR2 FQNEAQ, per germline. The CDR3 has 14 amino acids.

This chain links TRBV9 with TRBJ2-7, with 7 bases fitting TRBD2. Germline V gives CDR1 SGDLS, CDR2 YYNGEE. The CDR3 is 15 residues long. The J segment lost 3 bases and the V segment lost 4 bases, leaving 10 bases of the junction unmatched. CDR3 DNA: TGTGCCAGCAGCCCCCAGCGGGAAGGGTTCTACGAGCAGTACTTC. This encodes CASSPQREGFYEQYF.

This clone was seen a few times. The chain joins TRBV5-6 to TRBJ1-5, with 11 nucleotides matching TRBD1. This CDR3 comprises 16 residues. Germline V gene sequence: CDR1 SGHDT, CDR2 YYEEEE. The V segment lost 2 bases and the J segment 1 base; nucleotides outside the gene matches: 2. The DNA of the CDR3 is TGTGCCAGCAGCTTACGGACAGGGGGCAGCAATCAGCCCCAGCATTTT. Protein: CASSLRTGGSNQPQHF.

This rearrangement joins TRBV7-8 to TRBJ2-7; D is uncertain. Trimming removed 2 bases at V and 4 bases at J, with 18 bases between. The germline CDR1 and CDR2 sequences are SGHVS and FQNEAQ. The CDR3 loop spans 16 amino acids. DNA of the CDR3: TGTGCCAGCAGCTTATACTCCCCCGGCGGAATTTACGAGCAGTACTTC. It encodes CASSLYSPGGIYEQYF.